The 23 T cell receptor beta chains reported below all come from one sample, sequenced in a study of blood T cell repertoires in COVID-19. The protocol was immunoSEQ multiplex PCR, while the TCRdb copy is restricted to in-frame clones and leaves out a portion. The sample shows over 300,000 clones, about 85% of them seen only once. Sequencing used PBMCs or T cells enriched from blood (not recorded which). All receptors come from a woman in her twenties or thirties who had recovered from COVID-19.

This rearrangement joins TRBV12-3 or TRBV12-4 to TRBJ2-3; no clear D. The ends were cut back, 3 bases at V and 5 bases at J, with 6 bases in the middle. The CDR3 has 12 amino acids. The CDR3 DNA sequence: TGTGCCAGCAGTTTGAGTCGAGATACGCAGTATTTT. Its translation: CASSLSRDTQYF.

The rearrangement links TRBV7-9 to TRBJ2-1, with D maybe TRBD1 (6 bases). This CDR3 spans 14 amino acids. V was shortened by 5 bases and J by 9 bases, with 17 bases between the two germline ends. Germline V CDR1 and CDR2: SEHNR, FQNEAQ (reference sequence). CDR3 coding DNA: TGTGCCAGCAGCCCCGGGACACCGGCGGCTGAGCAGTTCTTC. Encoded protein: CASSPGTPAAEQFF. Drawing the rest from reference TRBV7-9 and TRBJ2-1, the complete variable domain is DTGVSQNPRHKITKRGQNVTFRCDPISEHNRLYWYRQTLGQGPEFLTYFQNEAQLEKSRLLSDRFSAERPKGSFSTLEIQRTEQGDSAMYLCASSPGTPAAEQFFGPGTRLTVL.

A note on this clone: Other DNA sequences of this sample code for an identical CDR3. The rearrangement links TRBV5-1 to TRBJ2-7; TRBD1 matches at 12 bases. There are 14 residues in the CDR3. J gave up 6 bases and V 3 bases, and 4 bases lay outside the gene matches. Germline CDR1 is SGHRS and CDR2 is YFSETQ. The CDR3 nucleotides read TGCGCCAGCAGCTCGGGGACAGGGGGCGGCGAGCAGTACTTC. It specifies CASSSGTGGGEQYF.

The V and J genes are TRBV5-1 and TRBJ1-6, with D possibly matching TRBD1 (6 bases). This CDR3 region has 14 residues. CDR1 SGHRS and CDR2 YFSETQ come from the germline V gene. Trimming took off 4 bases at V and 9 bases at J, with 14 bases between the two ends. CDR3 nucleotides: TGCGCCAGCAGCCCCGGGACATCGAGTTCACCCCTCCACTTT. Amino acids: CASSPGTSSSPLHF.

The rearrangement joins TRBV7-2 to TRBJ1-2; 8 bases are a match to TRBD1. V shed 1 base and J 7 bases; nucleotides not matched to a gene: 5. Germline CDR1 reads SGHTA; CDR2 reads FQGNSA. The CDR3 runs 14 residues. The CDR3 here is CASSLGQGARGYTF. CDR3 nucleotide sequence: TGTGCCAGCAGCTTAGGGCAGGGGGCGCGTGGCTACACCTTC.

This clone has only one observation. V gene TRBV5-4 combines with J gene TRBJ1-2; D unresolved. Trimming cost V 4 bases and J 4 bases, with 14 bases left between them. The CDR3 runs to 14 residues. Germline V gene data show CDR1 as SGHNT and CDR2 as YYREEE (reference sequence). The CDR3 is CASSPRAELYGYTF. The CDR3 DNA is TGTGCCAGCAGCCCGCGGGCAGAACTCTATGGCTACACCTTC.

The sample holds one count of this clone. This rearrangement joins TRBV5-1 to TRBJ2-7, with D perhaps TRBD1 (7 bases). Trimming stripped 1 base from V and 0 bases from J, with 14 bases between. The CDR3 extends over 16 amino acids. Germline loops: CDR1 SGHRS, CDR2 YFSETQ. This CDR3 reads CASSLIPGGSSYEQYF. The CDR3 bases are TGCGCCAGCAGCTTGATTCCAGGGGGGAGCTCCTACGAGCAGTACTTC.

The gene calls are TRBV24-1 and TRBJ2-3, with 8 bases identical to TRBD1. The length of the CDR3 is 14 residues. Losses at the gene ends were 9 bases for V and 4 bases for J; bases not matched to a gene: 8. Germline CDR1 reads KGHDR; CDR2 reads SFDVKD. CDR3 residues: CATGPGTGPDTQYF. CDR3 nucleotides: TGTGCCACCGGACCCGGGACAGGTCCAGATACGCAGTATTTT.

The chain is built from TRBV6-5 and TRBJ2-7; perhaps TRBD1 as D (5 bases). This CDR3 region has 14 residues. V was shortened by 6 bases and J by 3 bases, with 15 bases between the two germline ends. The germline V gene has CDR1 MNHEY and CDR2 SVGAGI. The CDR3 DNA sequence: TGTGCCAGCAGCTCACCCGACAGACTCTACGAGCAGTACTTC. It translates to CASSSPDRLYEQYF.

V gene TRBV3-1 (or the pseudogene TRBV3-2) combines with J gene TRBJ2-1; a possible D gene is TRBD1 (5 bases). The germline V and J ends were trimmed by 0 bases and 9 bases, with 12 bases remaining between them. Looked up from germline, CDR1 is LGHDT and CDR2 is YNNKEL (reference sequence). This CDR3 is 14 amino acids long. The DNA of the CDR3 is TGTGCCAGCAGCCAAGATCAGGGTTTCGGTGAGCAGTTCTTC. The encoded protein is CASSQDQGFGEQFF.

The CDR3 region is CASSTGTAYEQYF. The CDR3 DNA is TGTGCCAGCAGTACCGGGACAGCCTACGAGCAGTACTTC. The J gene is TRBJ2-7, the V gene TRBV6-5, with 7 bases fitting TRBD1. Germline V gives CDR1 MNHEY, CDR2 SVGAGI. Trimming at V came to 5 bases and at J to 2 bases, leaving 3 bases not matched to a gene. The CDR3 covers 13 residues.

The V gene is TRBV6-2 or TRBV6-3, the J gene TRBJ2-1; possible D gene TRBD1, 6 bases. The germline V gene encodes CDR1 MNHEY and CDR2 SVGEGT. V lost 5 bases and J 12 bases, leaving 11 bases between the germline ends. This CDR3 comprises 11 residues. CDR3 sequence: CASSAGRGQFF. CDR3 in DNA: TGTGCCAGCAGTGCGGGCAGGGGGCAGTTCTTC.

This clone appeared once. This rearrangement joins TRBV29-1 to TRBJ1-1; no reliable D call. The CDR3 totals 16 residues. V was cut by 1 base and J by 4 bases, with 19 bases left in between. Germline CDR1 is SQVTM and CDR2 is ANQGSEA. The CDR3 DNA follows: TGCAGCGTTGAAGGCCATATGGGGAGGTTGGTCACTGAAGCTTTCTTT. Translating it yields CSVEGHMGRLVTEAFF.

This chain joins TRBV9 and TRBJ2-5, with 12 bases that match TRBD2. After removal of 4 bases from V and 3 bases from J, the junction contained 7 bases not matched to a gene. This CDR3 has 16 residues. Germline CDR1 reads SGDLS; CDR2 reads YYNGEE. The CDR3 here is CASSPRTSGEKETQYF. The CDR3, as DNA: TGTGCCAGCAGCCCGAGGACTAGCGGGGAGAAAGAGACCCAGTACTTC.

The V and J genes are TRBV19 and TRBJ1-5; 8 bases match TRBD1. Germline CDR1 reads LNHDA; CDR2 reads SQIVND (reference sequence). The length of the CDR3 is 15 residues. Trimming cost V 6 bases and J 4 bases; bases outside gene matches: 8. CDR3: CASRRAGGPNQPQHF. The CDR3 coding sequence is TGTGCCAGTAGGAGGGCAGGGGGCCCTAATCAGCCCCAGCATTTT. Filled out from reference TRBV19 and TRBJ1-5, the complete variable domain reads DGGITQSPKYLFRKEGQNVTLSCEQNLNHDAMYWYRQDPGQGLRLIYYSQIVNDFQKGDIAEGYSVSREKKESFPLTVTSAQKNPTAFYLCASRRAGGPNQPQHFGDGTRLSIL.

This chain links TRBV29-1 with TRBJ2-2, with 9 bases lining up with TRBD1. CDR1 is SQVTM and CDR2 is ANQGSEA in the germline V gene. CDR3 length: 16 residues. V shed 4 bases, J shed 4 bases, and the junction held 10 bases outside the gene matches. CDR3 coding DNA: TGCAGCGTTGGGCACAGGGGGCCCCGAGGCACCGGGGAGCTGTTTTTT. This translates into CSVGHRGPRGTGELFF.

The J gene is TRBJ2-1, the V gene TRBV10-1; possible D gene TRBD2, 5 bases. This CDR3 is 15 amino acids long. Germline V gene data show CDR1 as WNHNN and CDR2 as SYGVQD (reference sequence). The V end lost 6 bases, the J end lost 0 bases, and 12 bases lay between the germline ends. CDR3 protein: CASRSQRSSYNEQFF. In nucleotides, the CDR3 is TGCGCCAGCAGATCACAGCGGAGCTCCTACAATGAGCAGTTCTTC.

The chain has TRBV27 and TRBJ1-2, with D unclear. In germline, CDR1 is MNHEY, CDR2 SMNVEV (reference sequence). This CDR3 contains 13 residues. Trimming left V 0 bases short and J 6 bases short, with 8 bases between. CDR3 protein: CASSLSLRNGYTF. The CDR3 nucleotides are TGTGCCAGCAGTTTATCCCTCAGAAATGGCTACACCTTC.

This chain uses TRBV6-5 with TRBJ1-2; D gene uncertain. V lost 2 bases, J lost 3 bases, and 10 bases lay in between. The CDR3 has 14 amino acids. The germline V gene has CDR1 MNHEY and CDR2 SVGAGI. The CDR3: CASSYGQRDYGYTF. The CDR3, as DNA: TGTGCCAGCAGTTACGGCCAGAGGGACTATGGCTACACCTTC.

V gene TRBV5-1 combines with J gene TRBJ1-2; tentatively, D is TRBD1 (6 bases). The ends were cut back, 5 bases at V and 7 bases at J, with 18 bases in the middle. The CDR3 covers 14 residues. CDR1 is SGHRS and CDR2 is YFSETQ in the germline V gene. The CDR3 spells CASSLQGGTGGYTF. The CDR3 DNA is TGCGCCAGCAGTCTACAAGGGGGTACGGGTGGCTACACCTTC.

This clone has more than one count but fewer than ten. CDR3 DNA: TGCAGCGTTGACGGCCAGGGGACCTACGAGCAGTACTTC. This gives the protein CSVDGQGTYEQYF. This chain joins TRBV29-1 and TRBJ2-7; perhaps TRBD1 as D (6 bases). There are 13 residues in the CDR3. The germline V gene has CDR1 SQVTM and CDR2 ANQGSEA. The germline V and J ends were trimmed by 3 bases and 2 bases, with 11 bases remaining between them.

The chain couples TRBV5-1 to TRBJ1-2, with 8 bases that match TRBD1. The CDR3 sequence is 16 residues long. The V and J ends lost 0 bases and 0 bases, in that order; junction bases with no gene match: 4. Germline CDR1 and CDR2: SGHRS and YFSETQ. The CDR3 loop reads CASSLGDRTPNYGYTF. CDR3 in DNA: TGCGCCAGCAGCTTGGGGGACAGGACTCCTAACTATGGCTACACCTTC.

The chain links TRBV5-4 to TRBJ2-3, with a weak D call TRBD1 (5 bases). V was cut by 0 bases and J by 7 bases, with 12 bases left in between. The CDR3 sequence is 14 residues long. Germline lookup yields CDR1 SGHNT and CDR2 YYREEE (reference sequence). The DNA for the CDR3 is TGTGCCAGCAGCTTGGACAGGATTGTGAATACGCAGTATTTT. As protein: CASSLDRIVNTQYF. The variable domain in full, completed from reference TRBV5-4 and TRBJ2-3, reads ETGVTQSPTHLIKTRGQQVTLRCSSQSGHNTVSWYQQALGQGPQFIFQYYREEENGRGNFPPRFSGLQFPNYSSELNVNALELDDSALYLCASSLDRIVNTQYFGPGTRLTVL.